This T cell receptor beta chain was sequenced during a study of T cell repertoires in cytomegalovirus infection. On this clonotype itself: The antigen is undetermined.

TCRdb re-called the reads with MiXCR, one entry per CDR3 protein. The table lists approximately 910,000 distinct CDR3 sequences, approximately 32% of them singletons, with roughly 12% in the top ten. V was shortened by 4 bases and J by 4 bases, with 14 bases between the two germline ends. Germline-derived CDR1 and CDR2 are SGHNT and YYREEE (reference sequence). The CDR3 has 14 amino acids. The sequenced sample was cultured CD8+ T cells from PBMCs, obtained from culture after CMV antigen stimulation. V usage is TRBV5-4 and J usage is TRBJ1-1; D gene uncertain. This clonotype originated in a human donor in good health (CMV status not recorded). Some clones in this sample may be carry-over from other donors' samples. The CDR3 DNA reads TGTGCCAGCAGCAGTACTGACTACGGCACTGAAGCTTTCTTT. The encoded protein is CASSSTDYGTEAFF.